This T cell receptor (beta chain) originates from a study of OX40 agonist ivuxolimab in advanced cancers. Whole-study context: The patients got ivuxolimab, which is an agonistic anti-OX40 (CD134) antibody. Having had anti-PD-1, anti-PD-L1 or anti-CTLA-4 therapy before was allowed, and approximately 40% had some. Study findings and constraints: Which antigen the expanded peripheral T cells recognized is unknown. CD8+ T cells showed, on average, more clonal expansion than CD4+ cells.

This table comes from immunoSEQ multiplex PCR, and its TCRdb copy is limited to in-frame clones, with some not included. The table has approximately 70,000 clones, roughly 92% seen once. As concerns this clone: Its specificity is not known.

Germline values: CDR1 SEHNR, CDR2 FQNEAQ (reference sequence). The CDR3 totals 15 residues. Trimming left V 2 bases short and J 4 bases short, with 11 bases between. The chain carries TRBV7-9 and TRBJ2-2; D gene unclear. Sequenced material: CD4+ or CD8+ T cells sorted from blood, taken in a trial of the OX40 agonist ivuxolimab. This TCR came from an adult with an advanced solid tumor such as melanoma, head and neck, liver or kidney cancer. CDR3 sequence: CASSLPSDATGELFF. The CDR3 DNA reads TGTGCCAGCAGCTTACCGAGCGACGCCACCGGGGAGCTGTTTTTT.